This T cell receptor (beta chain) originates from a study of blood T cell repertoires in COVID-19 (dated by TCRdb to the early 2020s). Turning to the overall study: The collaborator samples originated in the United States, Italy and Spain and spanned the acute and convalescent phases of COVID-19. Nearly every sample came with metadata listing a de-identified subject ID, COVID-19 status, age in years and sex. The prospective study material was composed of cDNA or gDNA derived from T cells, B-cell-depleted T cells, or PBMCs. The dataset comprised deeply sampled blood TCRbeta repertoires from subjects exposed to, actively infected with, or recovered from COVID-19. Where available, HLA class I and class II types were taken from metadata supplied by the sample provider and were not determined by assay-based typing. Samples were obtained from the ongoing ImmuneRACE study (first 160 participants) and from over a thousand subjects provided by 6 global collaborators. A freely available public database, intended as a resource for researchers studying the immune response to SARS-CoV-2, is where the repertoires were released.

The V and J ends are trimmed by 2 bases and 3 bases, leaving 5 bases between them. Based on the germline V gene, the CDR1 and CDR2 sequences are ENHRY and SYGVKD. Including the terminal cysteine and phenylalanine, the CDR3 comprises 12 residues. CDR3 DNA only is kept here, 36 bases in frame from base 1. Each collaborating institution followed its own protocols to collect whole blood in K2EDTA tubes. Collaborator samples were shipped for TCRbeta analysis as frozen whole blood, isolated PBMCs, or DNA extracted from either sample type. The immunoSEQ Assay, a bias-controlled multiplex PCR, was used to amplify TCRbeta CDR3 regions from genomic DNA. The paper's data handling went like this. Within the assay, amplification of reference gene primers was used to estimate how many nucleated cells each sample contained. To quantify the absolute abundance of each unique TCRbeta CDR3 rearrangement, sequence reads were collapsed and filtered. For each sample, productive Simpson clonality was calculated by taking the square root of Simpson's diversity index across productive rearrangements. TCRdb stores this immuneACCESS table with in-frame sequences only. Part of the clones is absent; in the studies checked, under half of the shortfall reflects unresolved V genes, and no reason is known for the rest. V, J and clone size are those of that table, while D and trimming were read from the DNA. The sample contains around 120,000 clones, around 83% of them found a single time. The ten largest clones add up to 5.5% to 6% of the sample.

General study outcomes and caveats: How much clinical and demographic metadata was included differed by source and by participant, and the metadata was provided uncurated.

To note about this clone: Its target antigen remains unknown. No base-level quality is on record; no much larger clone is a single base apart.

The sequenced material came from peripheral blood. The receptor was derived from a man aged 80 or over with active or convalescent COVID-19. The sequence is built from TRBV10-3 and TRBJ2-7; the D gene assignment is ambiguous. The DNA is as follows: TGTGCCATCAGTGAGGCAGGCTACGAGCAGTACTTC. Translated, this is CAISEAGYEQYF.